This TCR beta chain was captured in a study of PD-1 blockade in classical Hodgkin lymphoma. Between the trimmed V and J ends, which lost 3 bases and 0 bases, there was a span of 12 bases. CDR3 size: 16 residues. Germline CDR1 LNHDA, CDR2 SQIVND (reference sequence). Specified time point: cycle 4 day 1 (C4D1), after five to seven weeks of nivolumab. Each patient experienced a relapse that followed autologous stem cell transplantation, and brentuximab vedotin exposure varied. Concerning this clone itself: Its antigen is currently unknown.

Whole-study results and caveats: Diminished baseline TCR diversity has been reported in newly diagnosed patients relative to healthy donors. It was CD4+ TCR diversity, not CD8+, that rose significantly by C4D1. Baseline diversity resembling that of newly diagnosed patients was seen in complete responders.

The repertoire was sequenced with immunoSEQ multiplex PCR; TCRdb's copy has only in-frame clones and lacks some. The repertoire holds some 95,000 clones, with less than 95% as singletons. The sequences come from peripheral blood mononuclear cells (PBMCs), collected before the fourth cycle of nivolumab. The receptor's source is a human donor with classical Hodgkin lymphoma. The chain couples TRBV19 to TRBJ1-5; no definite D call. CDR3 DNA: TGTGCCAGTAGTATTGGGTGGCAGTATAGCAATCAGCCCCAGCATTTT. Translation: CASSIGWQYSNQPQHF.